The 4 T cell receptor beta chains given below trace back to one sample, sequenced in a study of identical twins (dated by TCRdb to 2015 to 2016). The protocol used for the library was 5' RACE. The sequencing machine was an Illumina HiSeq 2000. TCRdb reprocessed the public reads (quality trimming at Q25 with fastp, clone calling with MiXCR) and kept in-frame beta chains. Rows with one shared CDR3 protein collapse into an entry with the most common genes and DNA. The sample includes about 720,000 distinct CDR3 sequences, with less than 10% observed a single time. The biggest ten clones account for 0.85% to 1% of the sample. The sample was also linked to a second study, of yellow fever vaccine responses in identical twins.

The sequencing input was PBMCs. Receptors were obtained from a woman between 18 and 30 years old in good health.

The chain links TRBV10-3 to TRBJ2-3, with TRBD2 matching over 10 bases. The CDR3 is 15 residues long. Trimming cost V 4 bases and J 1 base; bases outside gene matches: 2. Germline CDR1 is ENHRY and CDR2 is SYGVKD. This chain's CDR3 is CAISGGTSGTDTQYF. For the CDR3, the DNA is TGTGCCATCAGTGGAGGGACTAGCGGCACAGATACGCAGTATTTT.

This clonotype was seen once. The chain combines TRBV4-2 with TRBJ1-2, with no clear D. The CDR3 sequence is 14 residues long. The V gene lost 1 base and the J gene lost 1 base, with 7 bases spanning the gap. Per the germline V gene, CDR1 is LGHNA and CDR2 is YNFKEQ. CDR3 in DNA: TGTGCCAGCAGCCAAGGGGAGAATAACTATGGCTACACCTTC. This sequence encodes CASSQGENNYGYTF.

There are many counts of this clonotype. The chain links TRBV28 to TRBJ2-3; no clear D gene. The germline V gene has CDR1 MDHEN and CDR2 SYDVKM. The V end lost 6 bases, the J end lost 2 bases, and 24 bases lay between the germline ends. There are 18 residues in the CDR3. The CDR3 coding sequence is TGTGCCAGCAGCCTTTCCCCCTTCTTGGGCTCATCCACAGATACGCAGTATTTT. As protein: CASSLSPFLGSSTDTQYF.

This clonotype appeared a few times. The genes are TRBV20-1 and TRBJ1-5; TRBD1 matches 8 bases. The CDR3 totals 13 residues. The germline CDR1 and CDR2 sequences are DFQATT and SNEGSKA (reference sequence). V gave up 2 bases and J gave up 6 bases; unmatched junction bases: 3. CDR3 loop: CSARQGAPQPQHF. The CDR3 nucleotides read TGCAGTGCTAGACAGGGGGCGCCTCAGCCCCAGCATTTT.